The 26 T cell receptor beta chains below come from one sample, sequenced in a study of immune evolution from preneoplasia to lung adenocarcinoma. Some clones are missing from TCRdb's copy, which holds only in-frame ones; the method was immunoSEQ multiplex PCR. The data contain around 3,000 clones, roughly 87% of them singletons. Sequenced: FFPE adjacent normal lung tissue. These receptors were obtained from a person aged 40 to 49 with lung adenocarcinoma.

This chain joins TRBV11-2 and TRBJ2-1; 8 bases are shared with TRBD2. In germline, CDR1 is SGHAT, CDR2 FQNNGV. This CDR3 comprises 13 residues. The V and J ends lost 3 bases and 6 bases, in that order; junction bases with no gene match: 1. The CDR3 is CASSLLAGNEQFF. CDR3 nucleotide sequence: TGTGCCAGCAGCTTGCTAGCGGGCAATGAGCAGTTCTTC.

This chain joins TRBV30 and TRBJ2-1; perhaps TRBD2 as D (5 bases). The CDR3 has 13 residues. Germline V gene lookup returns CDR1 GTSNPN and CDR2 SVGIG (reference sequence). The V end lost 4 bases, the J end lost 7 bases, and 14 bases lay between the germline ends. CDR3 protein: CAWKRGITNEQFF. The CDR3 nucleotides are TGTGCCTGGAAGAGAGGGATTACGAATGAGCAGTTCTTC.

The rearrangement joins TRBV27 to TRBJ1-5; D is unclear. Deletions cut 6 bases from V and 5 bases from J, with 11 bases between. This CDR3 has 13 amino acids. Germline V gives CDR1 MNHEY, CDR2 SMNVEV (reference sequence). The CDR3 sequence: CASRPDRDQPQHF. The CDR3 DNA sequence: TGTGCCAGCAGACCGGACCGAGATCAGCCCCAGCATTTT.

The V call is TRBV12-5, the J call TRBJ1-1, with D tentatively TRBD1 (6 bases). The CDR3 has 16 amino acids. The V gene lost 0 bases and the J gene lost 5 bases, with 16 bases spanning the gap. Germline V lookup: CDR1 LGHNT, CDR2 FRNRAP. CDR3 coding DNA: TGTGCTAGTGGTTTGGTAATAGGCAGGGGTGCAACTGAAGCTTTCTTT. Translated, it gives CASGLVIGRGATEAFF. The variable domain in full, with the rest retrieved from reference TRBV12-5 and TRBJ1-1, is DARVTQTPRHKVTEMGQEVTMRCQPILGHNTVFWYRQTMMQGLELLAYFRNRAPLDDSGMPKDRFSAEMPDATLATLKIQPSEPRDSAVYFCASGLVIGRGATEAFFGQGTRLTVV.

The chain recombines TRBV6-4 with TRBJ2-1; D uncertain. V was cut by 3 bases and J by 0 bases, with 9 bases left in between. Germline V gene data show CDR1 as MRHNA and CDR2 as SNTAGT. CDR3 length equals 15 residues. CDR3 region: CASSDGIVSYNEQFF. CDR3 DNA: TGTGCCAGCAGTGATGGGATCGTCTCCTACAATGAGCAGTTCTTC.

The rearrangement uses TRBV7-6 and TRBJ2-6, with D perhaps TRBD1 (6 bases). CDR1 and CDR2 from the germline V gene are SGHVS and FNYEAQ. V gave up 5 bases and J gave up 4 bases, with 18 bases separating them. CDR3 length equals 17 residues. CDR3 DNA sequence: TGTGCCAGCAGCCCCTATACTCCAGGGGCGGGGGCCAACGTCCTGACTTTC. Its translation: CASSPYTPGAGANVLTF.

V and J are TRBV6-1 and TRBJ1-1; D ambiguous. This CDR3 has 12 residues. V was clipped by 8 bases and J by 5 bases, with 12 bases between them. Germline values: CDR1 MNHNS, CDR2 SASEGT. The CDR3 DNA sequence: TGTGCCAGCGATTCTGTTGGAACTGAAGCTTTCTTT. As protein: CASDSVGTEAFF.

The DNA of the CDR3 is TGTGCCAGCAGTGATCCAGGGAATGAATGGGGAACTGAAGCTTTCTTT. The encoded protein is CASSDPGNEWGTEAFF. The V and J genes are TRBV25-1 and TRBJ1-1; D is perhaps TRBD1 (5 bases). The germline V gene encodes CDR1 MGHDK and CDR2 SYGVNS. This CDR3 comprises 16 residues. V lost 3 bases and J lost 5, with 19 bases in between.

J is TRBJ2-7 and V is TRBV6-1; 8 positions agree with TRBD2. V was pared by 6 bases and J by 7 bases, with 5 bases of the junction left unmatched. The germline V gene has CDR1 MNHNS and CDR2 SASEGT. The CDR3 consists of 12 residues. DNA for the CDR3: TGTGCCAGCAGGTACGGGGGGGGAGAGCAGTACTTC. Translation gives CASRYGGGEQYF.

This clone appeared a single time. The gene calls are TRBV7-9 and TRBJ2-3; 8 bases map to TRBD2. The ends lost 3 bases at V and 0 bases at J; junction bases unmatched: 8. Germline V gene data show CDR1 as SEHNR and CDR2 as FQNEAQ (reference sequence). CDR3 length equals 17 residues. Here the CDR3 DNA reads TGTGCCAGCAGCTTTTGTAGCGGGGCTTCTAGCACAGATACGCAGTATTTT. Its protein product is CASSFCSGASSTDTQYF.

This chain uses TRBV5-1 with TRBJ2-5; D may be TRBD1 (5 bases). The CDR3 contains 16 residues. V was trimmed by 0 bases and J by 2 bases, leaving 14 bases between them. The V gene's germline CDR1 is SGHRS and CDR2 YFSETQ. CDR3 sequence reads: CASSLDGRVFQETQYF. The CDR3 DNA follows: TGCGCCAGCAGCTTGGACGGCAGGGTATTTCAAGAGACCCAGTACTTC.

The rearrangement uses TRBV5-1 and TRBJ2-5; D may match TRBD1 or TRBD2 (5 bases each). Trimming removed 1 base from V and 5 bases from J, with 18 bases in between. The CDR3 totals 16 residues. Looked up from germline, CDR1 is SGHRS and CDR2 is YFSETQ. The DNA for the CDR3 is TGCGCCAGCAGCTTGTCTGGCAGGGCCGGGATGGAGACCCAGTACTTC. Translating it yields CASSLSGRAGMETQYF.

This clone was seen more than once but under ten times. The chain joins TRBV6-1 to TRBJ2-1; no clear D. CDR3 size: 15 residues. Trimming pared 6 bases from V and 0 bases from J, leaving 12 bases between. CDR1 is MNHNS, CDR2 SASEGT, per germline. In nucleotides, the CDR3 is TGTGCCAGCAGGGAGACACCGAGCTCCTACAATGAGCAGTTCTTC. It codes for CASRETPSSYNEQFF.

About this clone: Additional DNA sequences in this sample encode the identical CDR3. The CDR3 nucleotides read TGTGCCAGTCAAGGGGGGAACTATGGCTACACCTTC. Translated: CASQGGNYGYTF. The chain uses TRBV6-5 and TRBJ1-2, with a weak D call TRBD1 (6 bases). This CDR3 has 12 residues. Per the germline V gene, CDR1 is MNHEY and CDR2 is SVGAGI. V lost 9 bases, J lost 2 bases, and 10 bases lay in between.

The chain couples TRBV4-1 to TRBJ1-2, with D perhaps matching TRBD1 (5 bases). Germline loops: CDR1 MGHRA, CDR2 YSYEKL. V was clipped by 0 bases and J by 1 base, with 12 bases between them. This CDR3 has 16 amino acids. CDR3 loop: CASSQDASTVNYGYTF. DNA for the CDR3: TGCGCCAGCAGCCAAGATGCATCGACAGTTAACTATGGCTACACCTTC.

In DNA form, the CDR3 reads TGTGCCAGCAGTAACACGGGGGGGCATAATGAAAAACTGTTTTTT. This codes for CASSNTGGHNEKLFF. The chain employs TRBV6-6 and TRBJ1-4; perhaps TRBD1 as D (6 bases). The germline V and J ends were trimmed by 5 bases and 4 bases, with 14 bases remaining between them. The length of the CDR3 is 15 residues. From germline, CDR1 is MNHNY and CDR2 SVGAGI (reference sequence).

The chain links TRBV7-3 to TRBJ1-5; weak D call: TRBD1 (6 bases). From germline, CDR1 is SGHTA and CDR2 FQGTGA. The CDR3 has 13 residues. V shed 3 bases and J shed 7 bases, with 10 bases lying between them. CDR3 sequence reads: CASSLGARQPQHF. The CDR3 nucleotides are TGTGCCAGCAGCTTGGGGGCTCGGCAGCCCCAGCATTTT.

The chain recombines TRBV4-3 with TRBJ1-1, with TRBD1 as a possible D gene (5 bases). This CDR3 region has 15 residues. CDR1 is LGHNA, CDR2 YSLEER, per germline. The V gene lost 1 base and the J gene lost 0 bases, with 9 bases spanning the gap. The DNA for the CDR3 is TGCGCCAGCAGCCAAGGGCTACAGGTGAACACTGAAGCTTTCTTT. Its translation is CASSQGLQVNTEAFF.

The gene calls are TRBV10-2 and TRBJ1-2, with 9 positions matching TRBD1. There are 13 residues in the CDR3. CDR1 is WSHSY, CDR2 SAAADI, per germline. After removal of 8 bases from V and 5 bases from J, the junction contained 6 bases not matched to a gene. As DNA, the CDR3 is TGCGCCAGCCGGGACAGGGCGGGTTATGGCTACACCTTC. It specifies CASRDRAGYGYTF.

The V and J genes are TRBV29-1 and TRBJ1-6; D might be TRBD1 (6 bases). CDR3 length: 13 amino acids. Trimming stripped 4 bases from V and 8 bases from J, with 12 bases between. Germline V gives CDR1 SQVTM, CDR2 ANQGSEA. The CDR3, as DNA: TGCAGCGTTGGAGAGGGGGAATATTCACCCCTCCACTTT. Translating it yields CSVGEGEYSPLHF.

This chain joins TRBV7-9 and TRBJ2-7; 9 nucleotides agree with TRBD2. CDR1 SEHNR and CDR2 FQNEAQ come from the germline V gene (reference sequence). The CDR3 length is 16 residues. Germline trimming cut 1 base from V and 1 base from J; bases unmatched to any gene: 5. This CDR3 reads CASSLDVAGVSYEQYF. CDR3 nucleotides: TGTGCCAGCAGCTTAGACGTAGCGGGGGTATCCTACGAGCAGTACTTC.

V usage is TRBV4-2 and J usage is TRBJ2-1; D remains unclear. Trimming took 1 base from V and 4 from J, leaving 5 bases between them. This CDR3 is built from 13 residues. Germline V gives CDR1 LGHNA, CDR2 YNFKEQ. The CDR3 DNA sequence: TGTGCCAGCAGCCAAGGGAGTTACAATGAGCAGTTCTTC. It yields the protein CASSQGSYNEQFF.

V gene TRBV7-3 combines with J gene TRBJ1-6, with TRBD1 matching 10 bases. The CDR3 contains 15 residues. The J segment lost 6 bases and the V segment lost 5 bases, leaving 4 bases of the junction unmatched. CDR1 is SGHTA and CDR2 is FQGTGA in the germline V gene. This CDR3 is CASSVRDRGNSPLHF. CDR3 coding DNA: TGTGCCAGCAGCGTCCGGGACAGGGGTAATTCACCCCTCCACTTT.

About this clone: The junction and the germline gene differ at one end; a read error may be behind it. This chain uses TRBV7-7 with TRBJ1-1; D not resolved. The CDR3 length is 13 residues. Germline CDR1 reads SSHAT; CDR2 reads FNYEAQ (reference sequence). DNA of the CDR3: TGTGCTAGCAGCTTAAGACTGAACACTGAAGCTTTCTTT. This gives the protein CASSLRLNTEAFF.

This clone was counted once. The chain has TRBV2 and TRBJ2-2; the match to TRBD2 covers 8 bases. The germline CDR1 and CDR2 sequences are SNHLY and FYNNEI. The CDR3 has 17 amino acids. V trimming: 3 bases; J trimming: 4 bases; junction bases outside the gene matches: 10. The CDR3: CASSDPGGAGGTGELFF. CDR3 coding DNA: TGTGCCAGCAGTGACCCGGGAGGGGCCGGAGGCACCGGGGAGCTGTTTTTT.

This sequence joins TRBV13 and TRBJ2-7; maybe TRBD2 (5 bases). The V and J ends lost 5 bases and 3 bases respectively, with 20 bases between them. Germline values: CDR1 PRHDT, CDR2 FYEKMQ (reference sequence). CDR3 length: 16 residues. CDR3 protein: CASSPPSPGRLYEQYF. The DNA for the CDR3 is TGTGCCAGCAGCCCCCCGTCCCCGGGGAGACTCTACGAGCAGTACTTC.